This T cell receptor beta chain stems from a study of identical twins. cDNA molecules carried unique molecular identifiers, and template switching added a universal primer site. In TCRdb, the 5' RACE reads were re-called with MiXCR into one record per CDR3 protein. Of roughly 260,000 distinct CDR3 sequences listed, around an eighth are singletons. The CDR3 consists of 14 residues. Deletions cut 2 bases from V and 6 bases from J, with 14 bases between. Germline V CDR1 and CDR2: SGHRS, YFSETQ. This clonotype was observed many times. Its antigen is not known. General observations from the study: Weaker excess twin sharing was observed in beta out-of-frame sequences. Conclusions leaned on cross-sectional statistical analysis and did not track the same donors over time. Compared with unrelated sharing, twin-shared out-of-frame alpha sequences had more low-probability sequences.

This TCR derives from a woman between 18 and 29 years old in good health. Specimen: memory (CD45RO+) T cells sorted from blood. The chain combines TRBV5-1 with TRBJ1-2; no clear D. This CDR3 reads CASSFSAELDGYTF. The DNA of the CDR3 is TGCGCCAGCAGCTTTTCGGCGGAATTGGATGGCTACACCTTC.